One T cell receptor (beta chain) is described in this entry. Germline CDR1 SEHNR, CDR2 FQNEAQ (reference sequence). Trimming cost V 3 bases and J 7 bases, with 6 bases left between them. This CDR3 is built from 12 residues. Both iRepertoire HTBI primers and Arm-PCR of CDR3 regions were used to build the TCR beta libraries. TCRdb reanalysed the multiplex PCR reads using MiXCR and keeps one entry per CDR3 protein. Among almost 450,000 distinct CDR3 sequences, approximately 16% were seen once, and the ten largest hold about 11%. The data are from a study of regulatory T cells in long-lasting Graves disease. Time point defined: newly diagnosed GD, antithyroid drugs for less than 3 months. PBMCs provided the RNA from which the TCR library was made. The same data also went into a second study, on T cells in Graves' hyperthyroidism and ophthalmopathy. That paper notes: Initially, a first-round RT-PCR of the TCR CDR3 employed the HTBI primer set.

The origin of this receptor is a woman in her 30s with Graves disease. The V gene is TRBV7-9, the J gene TRBJ2-2; unclear D gene. This sample comprised peripheral blood mononuclear cells (PBMCs), obtained at new diagnosis, from a patient treated with antithyroid drugs. Here the CDR3 reads CASSLTDGELFF. CDR3 bases: TGTGCCAGCAGCTTGACGGACGGGGAGCTGTTTTTT.